Shown below are 21 T cell receptor beta chains from a single sample sequenced in a study of regulatory T cells in long-lasting Graves disease. Through Arm-PCR of CDR3 regions and iRepertoire HTBI primers, TCR beta libraries were built. MiXCR, applied by TCRdb to the multiplex PCR reads, yields one record per CDR3 protein. The repertoire holds 680,000 or so distinct CDR3 sequences, with 15% to 20% as singletons. Time point defined: newly diagnosed GD, antithyroid drugs for less than 3 months. The TCR library was prepared using RNA isolated from PBMCs. The same sample was also studied in work on T cells in Graves' hyperthyroidism and ophthalmopathy.

The sequences come from peripheral blood mononuclear cells (PBMCs), collected at new diagnosis, from a patient treated with antithyroid drugs. Receptor source: a woman between 25 and 40 years old with Graves disease.

This clonotype was seen at least ten times. The genes are TRBV18 and TRBJ1-1, with unresolved D. This CDR3 has 15 residues. CDR1 and CDR2 (germline): KGHSH, LQKENI. Trimming cost V 3 bases and J 1 base, with 12 bases left between them. CDR3 residues: CASSPKGTTNTEAFF. For the CDR3, the DNA is TGTGCCAGCTCACCCAAAGGAACAACGAACACTGAAGCTTTCTTT. Variable domain in full (rest from reference TRBV18 and TRBJ1-1): NAGVMQNPRHLVRRRGQEARLRCSPMKGHSHVYWYRQLPEEGLKFMVYLQKENIIDESGMPKERFSAEFPKEGPSILRIQQVVRGDSAAYFCASSPKGTTNTEAFFGQGTRLTVV.

This clonotype was found many times. This chain connects TRBV29-1 to TRBJ2-5, with a possible D match to TRBD1 (5 bases). V lost 2 bases and J 5 bases, leaving 18 bases between the germline ends. Germline CDR1 and CDR2: SQVTM and ANQGSEA. This CDR3 comprises 15 residues. The CDR3 sequence: CSVELVDTGEETQYF. The CDR3 DNA reads TGCAGCGTTGAACTGGTGGACACCGGAGAGGAGACCCAGTACTTC. The whole variable domain, remainder taken from reference TRBV29-1 and TRBJ2-5, is SAVISQKPSRDICQRGTSLTIQCQVDSQVTMMFWYRQQPGQSLTLIATANQGSEATYESGFVIDKFPISRPNLTFSTLTVSNMSPEDSSIYLCSVELVDTGEETQYFGPGTRLLVL.

Points on this clonotype: In this CDR3 the conserved last residue, phenylalanine or tryptophan, is missing, so a read error is likely. The chain recombines TRBV24-1 with TRBJ2-1; 10 nucleotides line up with TRBD2. The CDR3 is 17 residues long. Trimming at V came to 3 bases and at J to 3 bases, leaving 7 bases not matched to a gene. Germline V gives CDR1 KGHDR, CDR2 SFDVKD. The CDR3 DNA reads as TGTGCCACCAGTGATCTGGGGAGCGGGAGGGGCTACAATGAGCAGTTCCTC. This encodes CATSDLGSGRGYNEQFL.

Comments on this clonotype: This may be a read error, as it is one base from a much larger clone. The chain joins TRBV18 to TRBJ1-5, with D possibly TRBD1 on 6 matching bases. The CDR3 spans 14 residues. Germline V gene sequence: CDR1 KGHSH, CDR2 LQKENI. V gave up 6 bases and J gave up 5 bases, with 14 bases separating them. The CDR3 spells CASSQGSGDQPQHF. The DNA of the CDR3 is TGTGCCAGCTCTCAGGGGAGTGGCGATCAGCCCCAGCATTTT.

This clonotype occurred a few times. The chain couples TRBV5-1 to TRBJ2-3; D is possibly TRBD1 (5 bases). In germline, CDR1 is SGHRS, CDR2 YFSETQ. The CDR3 extends over 16 amino acids. V was shortened by 0 bases and J by 4 bases, with 15 bases between the two germline ends. The CDR3 is CASSLAPTGNSDTQYF. CDR3 nucleotides: TGCGCCAGCAGCTTGGCACCTACAGGAAATTCAGATACGCAGTATTTT. Together with reference TRBV5-1 and TRBJ2-3, the CDR3 gives the full variable domain: KAGVTQTPRYLIKTRGQQVTLSCSPISGHRSVSWYQQTPGQGLQFLFEYFSETQRNKGNFPGRFSGRQFSNSRSEMNVSTLELGDSALYLCASSLAPTGNSDTQYFGPGTRLTVL.

Worth noting for this clonotype: A much larger clone differs from this one at a single base, so this may be a read error. The chain couples TRBV11-1 to TRBJ2-1; D perhaps matches TRBD2 (6 bases). From germline, CDR1 is SGHAT and CDR2 FQDESV (reference sequence). Trimming removed 5 bases from V and 10 bases from J, with 21 bases in between. The CDR3 extends over 15 amino acids. The CDR3 sequence is CASSRREAGPYEQFF. The CDR3 DNA follows: TGTGCCAGCAGCCGACGCGAGGCGGGACCCTACGAGCAGTTCTTC.

The chain joins TRBV3-1 to TRBJ2-7; D unresolved. The CDR3 consists of 16 residues. With 2 bases removed from V and 2 bases from J, the gap between germline ends came to 16 bases. CDR1 is LGHDT and CDR2 is YNNKEL in the germline V gene (reference sequence). The CDR3 spells CASSQSSGLAPYEQYF. The CDR3 DNA is TGTGCCAGCAGCCAATCGTCCGGGCTCGCCCCCTACGAGCAGTACTTC.

The gene calls are TRBV20-1 and TRBJ1-1, with 9 bases that match TRBD1. The CDR3 sequence is 14 residues long. Trimming took 6 bases from V and 4 from J; bases not matched to a gene: 9. Per germline, CDR1 DFQATT and CDR2 SNEGSKA (reference sequence). The CDR3 loop reads CSARTGTGSTEAFF. The CDR3 DNA is TGCAGTGCGCGAACCGGGACAGGGAGCACTGAAGCTTTCTTT.

This chain joins TRBV12-5 and TRBJ2-1; 12 positions agree with TRBD1. Trimming at V came to 6 bases and at J to 5 bases, leaving 5 bases not matched to a gene. The CDR3 has 15 amino acids. CDR1 is LGHNT and CDR2 is FRNRAP in the germline V gene. This CDR3 reads CASGPGQGANNEQFF. The CDR3 DNA reads TGTGCTAGTGGCCCGGGACAGGGGGCCAACAATGAGCAGTTCTTC.

This clonotype was found many times. J is TRBJ2-7 and V is TRBV10-3; no definite D call. V lost 3 bases to trimming and J lost 6 bases, with 9 bases between them. Germline V gene lookup returns CDR1 ENHRY and CDR2 SYGVKD. This CDR3 region has 12 residues. CDR3 bases: TGTGCCATCAGTGATTCAAGAGCCGAGCAGTACTTC. This sequence encodes CAISDSRAEQYF.

This clonotype was observed a handful of times. The rearrangement uses TRBV4-2 and TRBJ2-6; D ambiguous. CDR3 size: 16 residues. The germline V gene encodes CDR1 LGHNA and CDR2 YNFKEQ. V gave up 0 bases and J gave up 2 bases, with 8 bases separating them. CDR3 residues: CASSQETMAGANVLTF. CDR3 sequence (DNA): TGTGCCAGCAGCCAAGAAACTATGGCTGGGGCCAACGTCCTGACTTTC.

This clonotype was seen ten or more times. The CDR3 protein is CASGGDRQYF. DNA of the CDR3: TGTGCCAGCGGTGGGGACAGGCAGTACTTC. V gene TRBV28 combines with J gene TRBJ2-7, with 7 bases identical to TRBD1. The CDR3 contains 10 residues. The germline CDR1 and CDR2 sequences are MDHEN and SYDVKM. Unmatched junction bases numbered 4, after V lost 8 bases and J lost 9 bases.

V and J are TRBV6-2 or TRBV6-3 and TRBJ2-4; 7 nucleotides line up with TRBD1. Per germline, CDR1 MNHEY and CDR2 SVGEGT. This CDR3 region has 15 residues. J gave up 3 bases and V 2 bases, and 4 bases lay outside the gene matches. CDR3 loop: CASSYIQGNKNIQYF. In DNA form, the CDR3 reads TGTGCCAGCAGTTACATACAGGGGAACAAAAACATTCAGTACTTC.

Points on this clonotype: Since a much larger clone is just one base distant, this may be a read error. CDR3 DNA sequence: TGTGCCAGCAGTGAGCCCTCGGACAACTATGGCTACACCTTC. Its translation is CASSEPSDNYGYTF. This chain uses TRBV27 with TRBJ1-2, with D unresolved. This CDR3 contains 14 residues. Germline CDR1 and CDR2: MNHEY and SMNVEV (reference sequence). The germline V and J ends were trimmed by 5 bases and 2 bases, with 12 bases remaining between them.

In the case of this clonotype: A far bigger clonotype differs at one base, so this is likely a read error. The chain recombines TRBV2 with TRBJ1-1; perhaps TRBD1 as D (5 bases). CDR1 SNHLY and CDR2 FYNNEI come from the germline V gene. The CDR3 is 13 amino acids. Trimming left V 6 bases short and J 4 bases short, with 12 bases between. CDR3 bases: TGTGCCAGCAGCTCATCCCAGGGCACTGAAGCTTTCTTT. The encoded protein is CASSSSQGTEAFF.

This clonotype came up many times. One junction end disagrees with the germline gene, perhaps due to a read error. The J gene is TRBJ1-1, the V gene TRBV5-1; no definite D call. From germline, CDR1 is SGHRS and CDR2 YFSETQ. The CDR3 extends over 14 amino acids. CDR3 nucleotides: TGTGCCAGCAGTTTGCAAGGGATGAACACTGAAGCTTTCTTT. Amino acids: CASSLQGMNTEAFF.

The rearrangement links TRBV3-1 to TRBJ2-1, with 10 bases identical to TRBD2. Unmatched junction bases numbered 9, after V lost 1 base and J lost 6 bases. The CDR3 is 17 residues long. Germline CDR1 LGHDT, CDR2 YNNKEL (reference sequence). The CDR3 coding sequence is TGTGCCAGCAGCCAAGTGTCTAGCGGGAGACGGGGCAATGAGCAGTTCTTC. Translation: CASSQVSSGRRGNEQFF.

The chain uses TRBV20-1 and TRBJ1-2, with D possibly matching TRBD1 (5 bases). The CDR3 consists of 13 residues. Germline loops: CDR1 DFQATT, CDR2 SNEGSKA (reference sequence). V was cut by 1 base and J by 4 bases, with 10 bases left in between. CDR3 region: CSARVDTSYGYTF. In DNA, the CDR3 is TGCAGTGCTAGAGTGGACACAAGCTATGGCTACACCTTC.

This sequence joins TRBV28 and TRBJ2-7; 7 bases are shared with TRBD2. Germline CDR1 and CDR2: MDHEN and SYDVKM. This CDR3 is built from 15 residues. The V segment lost 6 bases and the J segment 3 bases; nucleotides outside the gene matches: 11. The CDR3 spells CASSLIGTIGYEQYF. DNA for the CDR3: TGTGCCAGCAGCTTAATAGGGACTATCGGCTACGAGCAGTACTTC.

At least ten counts were recorded for this clonotype. This chain joins TRBV12-3 or TRBV12-4 and TRBJ2-5, with 8 bases aligning to TRBD2. J was trimmed by 3 bases and V by 7 bases; bases with no gene match: 7. The CDR3 sequence is 14 residues long. CDR3 protein: CASTPGGGKETQYF. The CDR3 DNA reads as TGTGCCAGCACCCCGGGGGGGGGAAAAGAGACCCAGTACTTC.

This clonotype was seen repeatedly, ten times or more. CDR3 in amino acids: CASSLFVRWDRTYEQYF. CDR3 coding DNA: TGTGCCAGCAGTTTATTTGTCCGGTGGGACAGGACCTACGAGCAGTACTTC. The chain employs TRBV28 and TRBJ2-7; 8 nucleotides align to TRBD1. The CDR3 extends over 17 amino acids. Germline V gives CDR1 MDHEN, CDR2 SYDVKM. The junction had 10 bases not matched to a gene; V was cut back by 1 base and J by 2 bases.